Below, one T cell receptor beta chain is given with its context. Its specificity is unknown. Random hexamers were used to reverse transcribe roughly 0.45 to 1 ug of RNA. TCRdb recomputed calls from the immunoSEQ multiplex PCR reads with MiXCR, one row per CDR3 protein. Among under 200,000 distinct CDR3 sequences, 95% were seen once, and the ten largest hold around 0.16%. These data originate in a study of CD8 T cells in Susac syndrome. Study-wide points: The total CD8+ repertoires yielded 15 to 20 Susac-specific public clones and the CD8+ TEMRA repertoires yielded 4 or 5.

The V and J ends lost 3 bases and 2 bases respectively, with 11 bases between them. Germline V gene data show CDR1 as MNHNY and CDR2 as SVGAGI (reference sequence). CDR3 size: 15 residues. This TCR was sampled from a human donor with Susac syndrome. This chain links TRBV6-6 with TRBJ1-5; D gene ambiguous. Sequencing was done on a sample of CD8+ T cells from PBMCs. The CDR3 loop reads CASSYLFAGNQPQHF. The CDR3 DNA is TGTGCCAGCAGTTATTTATTTGCAGGCAATCAGCCCCAGCATTTT.